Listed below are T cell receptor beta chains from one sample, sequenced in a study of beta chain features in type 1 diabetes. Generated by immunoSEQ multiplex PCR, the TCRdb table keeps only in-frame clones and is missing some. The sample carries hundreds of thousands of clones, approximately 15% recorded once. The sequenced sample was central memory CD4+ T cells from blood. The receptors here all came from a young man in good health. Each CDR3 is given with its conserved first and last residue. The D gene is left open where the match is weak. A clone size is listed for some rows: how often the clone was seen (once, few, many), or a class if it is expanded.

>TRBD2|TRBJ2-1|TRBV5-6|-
CASSPRAGGSYNEQFF
TGTGCCAGCAGCCCGAGGGCGGGGGGTTCCTACAATGAGCAGTTCTTC
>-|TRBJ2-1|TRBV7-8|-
CASSFYESSYNEQFF
TGTGCCAGCAGCTTTTATGAAAGCTCCTACAATGAGCAGTTCTTC
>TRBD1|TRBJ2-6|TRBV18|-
CASSTTGARGANVLTF
TGTGCCAGCTCAACGACAGGGGCGAGGGGGGCCAACGTCCTGACTTTC
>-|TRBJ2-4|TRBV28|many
CASSLGVSLAKNIQYF
TGTGCCAGCAGTTTAGGGGTTAGTCTAGCCAAAAACATTCAGTACTTC
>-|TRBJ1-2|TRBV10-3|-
CAIMDGAGYGYTF
TGTGCCATCATGGACGGGGCTGGCTATGGCTACACCTTC
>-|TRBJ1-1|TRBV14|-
CASSQIRGGTEAFF
TGTGCCAGCAGCCAAATCCGAGGTGGCACTGAAGCTTTCTTT
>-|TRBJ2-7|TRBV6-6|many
CASSTPPGVYEQYF
TGTGCCAGCAGTACCCCCCCAGGGGTCTACGAGCAGTACTTC
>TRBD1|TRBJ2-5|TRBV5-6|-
CASSWSTGETQYF
TGTGCCAGCAGCTGGTCGACAGGGGAGACCCAGTACTTC
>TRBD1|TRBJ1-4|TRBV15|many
CATSREGQGFEKLFF
TGTGCCACCAGCAGAGAGGGACAGGGGTTTGAAAAACTGTTTTTT
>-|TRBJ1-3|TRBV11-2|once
CASSTQGSGNTIYF
TGTGCCAGCAGCACACAGGGCTCTGGAAACACCATATATTTT
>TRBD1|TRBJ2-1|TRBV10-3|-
CATAHPGTGGNNEQFF
TGTGCCACCGCTCATCCCGGGACAGGGGGCAACAATGAGCAGTTCTTC
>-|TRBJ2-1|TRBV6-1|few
CASSLSGQTNNEQFF
TGTGCCAGCAGTTTGTCGGGGCAAACAAACAATGAGCAGTTCTTC
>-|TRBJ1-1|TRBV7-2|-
CASSPNTGFTEAFF
TGTGCCAGCAGCCCTAATACAGGGTTTACTGAAGCTTTCTTT
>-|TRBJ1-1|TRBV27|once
CASSYTRPGTEAFF
TGTGCCAGCAGTTACACCCGACCCGGCACTGAAGCTTTCTTT
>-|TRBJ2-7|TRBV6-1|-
CASMGPGIYEQYF
TGTGCCAGCATGGGGCCAGGGATCTACGAGCAGTACTTC
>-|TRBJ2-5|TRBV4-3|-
CASSQDMLGAGETQYF
TGCGCCAGCAGCCAAGATATGCTGGGGGCGGGAGAGACCCAGTACTTC
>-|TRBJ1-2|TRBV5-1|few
CASSSRGPLSGYTF
TGCGCCAGCAGCTCCAGGGGACCTCTGAGTGGCTACACCTTC
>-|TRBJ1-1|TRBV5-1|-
CASSPINNRNTEAFF
TGCGCCAGCAGCCCTATAAACAACAGAAACACTGAAGCTTTCTTT
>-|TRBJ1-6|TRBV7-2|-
CASSLVLTVGVGSPLHF
TGTGCCAGCAGCTTAGTTTTAACGGTTGGGGTGGGTTCACCCCTCCACTTT
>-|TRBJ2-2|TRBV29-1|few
CSALTEANTGELFF
TGCAGCGCCCTGACAGAGGCGAACACCGGGGAGCTGTTTTTT
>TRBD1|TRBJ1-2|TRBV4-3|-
CASSQEPGGYGYTF
TGCGCCAGCAGCCAAGAACCAGGGGGCTATGGCTACACCTTC
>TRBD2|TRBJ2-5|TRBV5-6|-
CASTQLGREETQYF
TGTGCCAGCACCCAGCTCGGGAGGGAAGAGACCCAGTACTTC
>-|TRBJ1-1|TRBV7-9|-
CASSLVIANTEAFF
TGTGCCAGCAGCTTAGTGATCGCGAACACTGAAGCTTTCTTT
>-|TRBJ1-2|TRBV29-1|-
CNQTTGLYGYTF
TGCAACCAGACGACAGGACTCTATGGCTACACCTTC
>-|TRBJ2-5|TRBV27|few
CASSRLPWETQYF
TGTGCCAGCAGTCGACTGCCGTGGGAGACCCAGTACTTC
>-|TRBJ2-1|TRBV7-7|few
CASSPIGENEQFF
TGTGCCAGCAGCCCAATAGGCGAAAATGAGCAGTTCTTC
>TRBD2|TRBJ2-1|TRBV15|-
CATSRSLAGNNEQFF
TGTGCCACCAGCAGATCCCTAGCGGGGAACAATGAGCAGTTCTTC
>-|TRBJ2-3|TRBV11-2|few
CASSFGVTDTQYF
TGTGCCAGCAGCTTTGGGGTAACAGATACGCAGTATTTT
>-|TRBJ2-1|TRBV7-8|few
CASSLLAWGINEQFF
TGTGCCAGCAGCTTACTAGCTTGGGGAATAAATGAGCAGTTCTTC
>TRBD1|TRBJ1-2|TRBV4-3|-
CASSPGQGRTYGYTF
TGCGCCAGCAGCCCAGGACAGGGCCGTACCTATGGCTACACCTTC
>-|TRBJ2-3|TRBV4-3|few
CASSQEGGRSFTDTQYF
TGCGCCAGCAGCCAAGAAGGAGGCAGAAGTTTCACAGATACGCAGTATTTT
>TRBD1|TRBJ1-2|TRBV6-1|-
CASSEPGQGNYGYTF
TGTGCCAGCAGTGAACCGGGACAGGGTAACTATGGCTACACCTTC
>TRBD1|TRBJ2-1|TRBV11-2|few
CASSLTGGHNEQFF
TGTGCCAGCAGCTTAACAGGGGGACACAATGAGCAGTTCTTC